One sample yielded the 20 T cell receptor beta chains listed below, sequenced in a study of T cells in Graves' hyperthyroidism and ophthalmopathy (dated by TCRdb to between 2017 and 2020). Receptor libraries were prepared by multiplex PCR. For sequencing, an Illumina HiSeq 2000 was employed. The TCR beta CDR3 regions were amplified from RNA transcripts. The TCR CDR3 was subjected to a first round of RT-PCR using the HTBI primer set and the Qiagen OneStep RT-PCR kit. TCRdb reprocessed the public reads (quality trimming at Q25 with fastp, clone calling with MiXCR) and kept in-frame beta chains. For every CDR3 protein sequence, its rows merge into one entry that carries the most common genes and DNA. This sample gives about 720,000 distinct CDR3 sequences in total; 16% of them show up just once. About 8.4% of the sample goes to the ten largest clones. Sequenced input: blood. Receptor source: a man aged 18 to 30 with Graves' hyperthyroidism.

This clonotype was detected ten times or more. The chain couples TRBV18 to TRBJ2-7; 10 bases line up with TRBD2. V lost 5 bases, J lost 2 bases, and 6 bases stayed unmatched. From germline, CDR1 is KGHSH and CDR2 LQKENI. CDR3 length: 15 amino acids. The CDR3 DNA reads as TGTGCCAGCTCAACGGGGACTAGCGATGCCTACGAGCAGTACTTC. Protein product: CASSTGTSDAYEQYF.

In this sample, this clonotype turned up a few times. This chain joins TRBV7-2 and TRBJ1-5; tentative D call: TRBD1 (6 bases). CDR1 and CDR2 (germline): SGHTA, FQGNSA. Deletions cut 5 bases from V and 9 bases from J, with 8 bases between. CDR3 length equals 11 residues. The CDR3 here is CASSVGGPQHF. CDR3 bases: TGTGCCAGCAGCGTAGGGGGGCCCCAGCATTTT.

This clonotype came up many times. The V gene is TRBV20-1, the J gene TRBJ2-3, with D hard to call. The CDR3 runs to 13 residues. The germline V and J ends were trimmed by 3 bases and 0 bases, with 7 bases remaining between them. Germline V gene lookup returns CDR1 DFQATT and CDR2 SNEGSKA (reference sequence). CDR3: CSARSASTDTQYF. CDR3 nucleotide sequence: TGCAGTGCTAGGAGCGCTAGCACAGATACGCAGTATTTT.

The chain has TRBV20-1 and TRBJ1-4; D gene ambiguous. Germline assignment: CDR1 DFQATT and CDR2 SNEGSKA (reference sequence). CDR3 length: 13 amino acids. Trimming removed 2 bases from V and 4 bases from J, with 8 bases in between. The CDR3 loop reads CSARTGINEKLFF. The CDR3 nucleotides read TGCAGTGCTAGAACGGGGATTAATGAAAAACTGTTTTTT.

V usage is TRBV3-1 and J usage is TRBJ1-2; D ambiguous. Trimming removed 2 bases at V and 3 bases at J, with 4 bases between. CDR1 and CDR2 from the germline V gene are LGHDT and YNNKEL (reference sequence). The CDR3 runs to 12 residues. The CDR3 here is CASSQLDYGYTF. For the CDR3, the DNA is TGTGCCAGCAGCCAACTCGACTATGGCTACACCTTC. The variable domain in full, completed from reference TRBV3-1 and TRBJ1-2, reads DTAVSQTPKYLVTQMGNDKSIKCEQNLGHDTMYWYKQDSKKFLKIMFSYNNKELIINETVPNRFSPKSPDKAHLNLHINSLELGDSAVYFCASSQLDYGYTFGSGTRLTVV.

The chain employs TRBV18 and TRBJ1-4, with 9 bases lining up with TRBD1. V lost 3 bases to trimming and J lost 8 bases; unmatched junction nucleotides: 7. CDR1 is KGHSH, CDR2 LQKENI, per germline. This CDR3 contains 15 residues. This CDR3 reads CASSPQDRGDEKLFF. The DNA for the CDR3 is TGTGCCAGCTCACCCCAAGACAGGGGGGACGAAAAACTGTTTTTT.

This clonotype was seen at least ten times. The J gene is TRBJ2-5, the V gene TRBV25-1; 8 bases are shared with TRBD2. Trimming took 3 bases from V and 5 from J; bases not matched to a gene: 11. Germline V gene data show CDR1 as MGHDK and CDR2 as SYGVNS. The CDR3 has 16 residues. The CDR3 DNA sequence: TGTGCCAGCAGTGAGGTCGGACACACGGGGGGGGAGACCCAGTACTTC. Its translation: CASSEVGHTGGETQYF.

The chain employs TRBV28 and TRBJ1-6; no reliable D call. V gave up 8 bases and J gave up 2 bases, with 7 bases separating them. The CDR3 has 13 residues. CDR1 and CDR2 (germline): MDHEN, SYDVKM. Here the CDR3 reads CASVGTYNSPLHF. The CDR3, as DNA: TGTGCCAGCGTGGGAACCTATAATTCACCCCTCCACTTT.

The sample holds many counts of this clonotype. The chain combines TRBV10-3 with TRBJ2-7, with 9 bases matching TRBD2. CDR3 length: 16 residues. Germline lookup yields CDR1 ENHRY and CDR2 SYGVKD. Trimming took 0 bases from V and 3 from J; bases not matched to a gene: 6. CDR3 amino acids: CAISESRGAGGYEQYF. CDR3 DNA: TGTGCCATCAGTGAGTCCCGGGGAGCGGGAGGCTACGAGCAGTACTTC.

This rearrangement joins TRBV11-3 to TRBJ2-1; TRBD2 aligns across 13 bases. The CDR3 length is 15 residues. V lost 4 bases, J lost 15 bases, and 12 bases stayed unmatched. Germline-derived CDR1 and CDR2 are SGHNT and YENEEA. The CDR3, as DNA: TGTGCCAGCAGCTCATCGAGGACTAGCGGGAGACGGAGGTTCTTC. This encodes CASSSSRTSGRRRFF. The full variable domain, with the rest looked up from reference TRBV11-3 and TRBJ2-1, is EAGVVQSPRYKIIEKKQPVAFWCNPISGHNTLYWYLQNLGQGPELLIRYENEEAVDDSQLPKDRFSAERLKGVDSTLKIQPAELGDSAVYLCASSSSRTSGRRRFFGPGTRLTVL.

The chain joins TRBV13 to TRBJ2-1; 11 bases are a match to TRBD2. The trim removed 5 bases at V and 3 bases at J, leaving 9 bases unmatched. The CDR3 has 17 residues. CDR1 PRHDT and CDR2 FYEKMQ come from the germline V gene (reference sequence). The CDR3 DNA reads as TGTGCCAGCAGCGATCCCCTCCTAGCGGGAGGCTACAATGAGCAGTTCTTC. Translating gives CASSDPLLAGGYNEQFF.

The sample holds many counts of this clonotype. The V gene is TRBV10-3, the J gene TRBJ2-7, with D perhaps TRBD1 (5 bases). The ends were cut back, 3 bases at V and 5 bases at J, with 14 bases in the middle. CDR3 length: 14 amino acids. The germline V gene has CDR1 ENHRY and CDR2 SYGVKD. The CDR3 spells CAISDRQGKHEQYF. In DNA form, the CDR3 reads TGTGCCATCAGTGACCGTCAGGGTAAACACGAGCAGTACTTC.

This chain connects TRBV27 to TRBJ2-6; no firm D call. Germline V gene data show CDR1 as MNHEY and CDR2 as SMNVEV (reference sequence). The CDR3 loop spans 13 amino acids. Trimming pared 7 bases from V and 0 bases from J, leaving 4 bases between. CDR3 nucleotides: TGTGCCAGCAAGATCTCTGGGGCCAACGTCCTGACTTTC. Its translation is CASKISGANVLTF. The whole variable domain, remainder taken from reference TRBV27 and TRBJ2-6, is EAQVTQNPRYLITVTGKKLTVTCSQNMNHEYMSWYRQDPGLGLRQIYYSMNVEVTDKGDVPEGYKVSRKEKRNFPLILESPSPNQTSLYFCASKISGANVLTFGAGSRLTVL.

This clonotype was counted a few times. The J gene is TRBJ1-2, the V gene TRBV3-1; maybe TRBD1 (6 bases). The ends were cut back, 1 base at V and 4 bases at J, with 13 bases in the middle. This CDR3 is built from 15 residues. Germline V gives CDR1 LGHDT, CDR2 YNNKEL (reference sequence). CDR3 DNA sequence: TGTGCCAGCAGCCAAGTACACCCGGACAGCTATGGCTACACCTTC. The encoded protein is CASSQVHPDSYGYTF.

This chain uses TRBV6-1 with TRBJ2-3, with 8 bases fitting TRBD2. Germline CDR1 is MNHNS and CDR2 is SASEGT. The junction had 8 bases not matched to a gene; V was cut back by 7 bases and J by 5 bases. The CDR3 contains 14 residues. CDR3 coding DNA: TGTGCCAGCACCCCAGCGGGAGAAGAAGATACGCAGTATTTT. As protein: CASTPAGEEDTQYF.

The chain couples TRBV19 to TRBJ1-5, with a weak D call TRBD1 (6 bases). The CDR3 length is 16 residues. The V gene lost 7 bases and the J gene lost 5 bases, with 21 bases spanning the gap. Germline V gene lookup returns CDR1 LNHDA and CDR2 SQIVND (reference sequence). CDR3 sequence: CASTRFATGFDQPQHF. CDR3 in DNA: TGTGCCAGTACCCGATTCGCCACAGGGTTCGATCAGCCCCAGCATTTT.

Of note for this clonotype: A much more abundant neighbour one base away suggests this may be a read error. V and J are TRBV28 and TRBJ2-5, with TRBD2 as a possible D gene (5 bases). The CDR3 is 16 amino acids. Germline loops: CDR1 MDHEN, CDR2 SYDVKM. Trimming left V 6 bases short and J 1 base short, with 18 bases between. The CDR3 region is CASSQALVRSQETQYF. The CDR3, as DNA: TGTGCCAGCAGCCAGGCACTAGTGAGGTCCCAAGAGACCCAGTACTTC.

The chain employs TRBV9 and TRBJ2-2, with 8 bases identical to TRBD2. Trimming removed 2 bases from V and 2 bases from J; junction bases left unmatched: 2. This CDR3 comprises 15 residues. CDR1 and CDR2 from the germline V gene are SGDLS and YYNGEE. The CDR3 is CASSVGLGNTGELFF. In nucleotides, the CDR3 is TGTGCCAGCAGCGTGGGACTAGGCAACACCGGGGAGCTGTTTTTT. Using reference TRBV9 and TRBJ2-2 for the parts outside the CDR3, the full variable domain is DSGVTQTPKHLITATGQRVTLRCSPRSGDLSVYWYQQSLDQGLQFLIQYYNGEERAKGNILERFSAQQFPDLHSELNLSSLELGDSALYFCASSVGLGNTGELFFGEGSRLTVL.

This clonotype was observed many times. V is TRBV20-1 and J is TRBJ2-5; 9 bases match TRBD2. CDR1 DFQATT and CDR2 SNEGSKA come from the germline V gene (reference sequence). This CDR3 is 14 amino acids long. With 3 bases clipped from V and 5 bases from J, the junction kept 7 bases outside the gene matches. CDR3 sequence: CSASFAGGWETQYF. The CDR3 DNA reads TGCAGTGCTAGCTTTGCGGGAGGGTGGGAGACCCAGTACTTC.

This clonotype was recorded at least ten times. V usage is TRBV7-9 and J usage is TRBJ2-7, with 7 positions matching TRBD2. V was pared by 10 bases and J by 7 bases, with 10 bases of the junction left unmatched. CDR3 size: 12 residues. CDR1 is SEHNR, CDR2 FQNEAQ, per germline (reference sequence). The CDR3 nucleotides are TGTGCCATTCGGGAGGCCTCGGGGGAGCAGTACTTC. Translated, it gives CAIREASGEQYF.